Following are 14 T cell receptor beta chains from one sample sequenced in a study of human T cells and chemical hapten exposure. The time point was: patch test 3, about 24 weeks after DPC sensitization. The treatment denotes: therapeutic diphenylcyclopropenone sensitization with weekly scalp DPC. TCRdb reanalysed the RACE reads using MiXCR and keeps one entry per CDR3 protein. This table has tens of thousands of distinct CDR3 sequences, around 13% appearing once. The material was whole blood, obtained in connection with sensitization to the hapten diphenylcyclopropenone (DPC). Source of these receptors: a woman aged 45 to 65 with alopecia areata. Some clones in this sample may be carry-over from other donors' samples.

V and J are TRBV18 and TRBJ2-7, with 9 positions matching TRBD1. This CDR3 contains 16 residues. The ends lost 4 bases at V and 3 bases at J; junction bases unmatched: 10. The germline V gene has CDR1 KGHSH and CDR2 LQKENI. The CDR3 nucleotides are TGTGCCAGCTCACTTGGGACAGGGAACCCGTGCTACGAGCAGTACTTC. It yields the protein CASSLGTGNPCYEQYF.

This clonotype was observed at least ten times. This chain connects TRBV5-1 to TRBJ2-7, with D possibly being TRBD1 (6 bases). Germline V gives CDR1 SGHRS, CDR2 YFSETQ. V lost 4 bases and J lost 0, with 14 bases in between. The CDR3 has 15 amino acids. CDR3 in amino acids: CASSLNSGDSYEQYF. The CDR3 DNA follows: TGCGCCAGCAGCCTGAATTCAGGGGACTCCTACGAGCAGTACTTC.

The V call is TRBV25-1, the J call TRBJ2-3; 9 bases match TRBD2. Germline V gene lookup returns CDR1 MGHDK and CDR2 SYGVNS. The CDR3 length is 15 residues. The ends lost 5 bases at V and 3 bases at J; junction bases unmatched: 6. The CDR3 spells CASSNPSGTTDTQYF. In DNA form, the CDR3 reads TGTGCCAGCAGTAACCCTAGCGGGACGACAGATACGCAGTATTTT.

This clonotype occurred many times. The chain links TRBV10-2 to TRBJ1-1; D remains unclear. The CDR3 is made up of 15 amino acids. V shed 6 bases and J shed 3 bases, with 17 bases lying between them. Germline V gene sequence: CDR1 WSHSY, CDR2 SAAADI. CDR3 sequence reads: CASSFLGKGHTEAFF. In DNA, the CDR3 is TGCGCCAGCAGCTTCCTAGGGAAAGGGCACACTGAAGCTTTCTTT.

The V and J genes are TRBV7-9 and TRBJ2-3; 11 bases line up with TRBD2. The trim removed 3 bases at V and 6 bases at J, leaving 11 bases unmatched. The CDR3 has 17 amino acids. CDR1 is SEHNR, CDR2 FQNEAQ, per germline (reference sequence). The CDR3 protein is CASSFVRLAGNMDTQYF. In nucleotides, the CDR3 is TGTGCCAGCAGCTTCGTGAGACTAGCGGGAAATATGGATACGCAGTATTTT.

The table lists this clonotype with a few counts. This chain joins TRBV30 and TRBJ2-2; the match to TRBD2 covers 11 bases. This CDR3 has 17 amino acids. Germline loops: CDR1 GTSNPN, CDR2 SVGIG (reference sequence). The junction had 4 bases not matched to a gene; V was cut back by 0 bases and J by 1 base. The CDR3 DNA sequence: TGTGCCTGGAGTGTAAGACTAGCGGGAAGGAACACCGGGGAGCTGTTTTTT. It specifies CAWSVRLAGRNTGELFF. Using reference TRBV30 and TRBJ2-2 for the parts outside the CDR3, the full variable domain is SQTIHQWPATLVQPVGSPLSLECTVEGTSNPNLYWYRQAAGRGLQLLFYSVGIGQISSEVPQNLSASRPQDRQFILSSKKLLLSDSGFYLCAWSVRLAGRNTGELFFGEGSRLTVL.

This chain links TRBV5-4 with TRBJ2-7; a possible D gene is TRBD1 (5 bases). Per germline, CDR1 SGHNT and CDR2 YYREEE (reference sequence). This CDR3 spans 14 amino acids. The germline V and J ends were trimmed by 1 base and 3 bases, with 11 bases remaining between them. The CDR3 loop is CASSLQGLGYEQYF. For the CDR3, the DNA is TGTGCCAGCAGCTTGCAGGGCCTGGGCTACGAGCAGTACTTC. The complete variable domain, with remaining parts taken from reference TRBV5-4 and TRBJ2-7, reads ETGVTQSPTHLIKTRGQQVTLRCSSQSGHNTVSWYQQALGQGPQFIFQYYREEENGRGNFPPRFSGLQFPNYSSELNVNALELDDSALYLCASSLQGLGYEQYFGPGTRLTVT.

The table lists this clonotype with many counts. This CDR3 reads CASSLGTVSSGNTIYF. The CDR3 DNA reads as TGTGCCAGCTCCCTGGGGACAGTATCATCTGGAAACACCATATATTTT. The chain recombines TRBV18 with TRBJ1-3; 7 nucleotides match TRBD1. Germline V gene data show CDR1 as KGHSH and CDR2 as LQKENI. With 6 bases clipped from V and 1 base from J, the junction kept 9 bases outside the gene matches. The CDR3 extends over 16 amino acids.

This clonotype showed up just a few times. V gene TRBV25-1 combines with J gene TRBJ2-7, with unresolved D. CDR1 and CDR2 (germline): MGHDK, SYGVNS. The V and J ends lost 3 bases and 0 bases respectively, with 6 bases between them. This CDR3 is built from 13 residues. The CDR3 loop reads CASSDQLSYEQYF. CDR3 bases: TGTGCCAGCAGTGACCAGCTCTCCTACGAGCAGTACTTC.

J is TRBJ2-5 and V is TRBV29-1; D may correspond to TRBD1 or TRBD2 (5 bases each). This CDR3 spans 13 amino acids. Trimming shortened V by 6 bases and J by 0 bases, and 11 bases separated the two germline ends. Germline values: CDR1 SQVTM, CDR2 ANQGSEA. The CDR3 DNA sequence: TGCAGCGTAATGGGGGTGTACCAAGAGACCCAGTACTTC. Amino acid sequence: CSVMGVYQETQYF.

This clonotype was recorded many times. The chain joins TRBV7-2 to TRBJ1-5; tentative D call: TRBD1 (5 bases). Trimming took 6 bases from V and 3 from J, leaving 9 bases between them. This CDR3 comprises 13 residues. Germline V gives CDR1 SGHTA, CDR2 FQGNSA. The DNA for the CDR3 is TGTGCCAGCAGGTCGACAGTCAATCAGCCCCAGCATTTT. Protein product: CASRSTVNQPQHF. The variable domain in full, completed from reference TRBV7-2 and TRBJ1-5, reads GAGVSQSPSNKVTEKGKDVELRCDPISGHTALYWYRQSLGQGLEFLIYFQGNSAPDKSGLPSDRFSAERTGGSVSTLTIQRTQQEDSAVYLCASRSTVNQPQHFGDGTRLSIL.

This clonotype turned up a few times. The chain is built from TRBV3-1 and TRBJ1-1, with D possibly being TRBD1 (6 bases). Trimming pared 1 base from V and 10 bases from J, leaving 13 bases between. The CDR3 length is 13 residues. Germline CDR1 and CDR2: LGHDT and YNNKEL (reference sequence). CDR3 sequence reads: CASSQGGGQAAFF. CDR3 nucleotide sequence: TGTGCCAGCAGCCAAGGTGGGGGGCAAGCAGCTTTCTTT.

This clonotype showed up many times. The chain combines TRBV29-1 with TRBJ1-2; a weak D match, TRBD1 (6 bases). Germline values: CDR1 SQVTM, CDR2 ANQGSEA. The V gene lost 5 bases and the J gene lost 0 bases, with 16 bases spanning the gap. The CDR3 totals 15 residues. CDR3 bases: TGCAGCGTTCCTCGAGGGGGGGCATCTAACTATGGCTACACCTTC. This translates into CSVPRGGASNYGYTF.

The table lists this clonotype with a few counts. This chain connects TRBV29-1 to TRBJ1-2; TRBD1 matches 9 bases. Germline CDR1 reads SQVTM; CDR2 reads ANQGSEA. This CDR3 is 14 amino acids long. The junction had 4 bases not matched to a gene; V was cut back by 1 base and J by 4 bases. The CDR3 DNA follows: TGCAGCGTTGAAGGACAGGGGGTTCTCTATGGCTACACCTTC. As protein: CSVEGQGVLYGYTF.